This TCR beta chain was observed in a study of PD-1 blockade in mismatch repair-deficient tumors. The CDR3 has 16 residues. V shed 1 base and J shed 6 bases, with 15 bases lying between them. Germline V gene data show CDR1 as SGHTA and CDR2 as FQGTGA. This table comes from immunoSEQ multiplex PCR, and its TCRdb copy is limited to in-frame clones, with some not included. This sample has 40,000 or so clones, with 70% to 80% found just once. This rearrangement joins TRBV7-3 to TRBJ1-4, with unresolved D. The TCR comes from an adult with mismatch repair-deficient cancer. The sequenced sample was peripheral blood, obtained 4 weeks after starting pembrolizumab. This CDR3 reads CASSLISSGVDEKLFF. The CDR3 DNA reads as TGTGCCAGCAGCTTAATTAGCTCGGGAGTTGATGAAAAACTGTTTTTT.